These T cell receptor beta chains were read from a single sample in a study of blood T cell repertoires in COVID-19. Assay: immunoSEQ multiplex PCR; the TCRdb copy retains only in-frame clones and omits some. This table has roughly 300,000 clones, roughly 87% appearing once. Sequencing used PBMCs or T cells enriched from blood (not recorded which). These receptor sequences come from a woman in her twenties or thirties who had recovered from COVID-19. The CDR3 runs from the conserved cysteine through the conserved F or W. The order of the fields is clone size, J gene, V gene, CDR3 protein. Clone size is shown for a subset of rows, as once, few, many or a class of expanded clone.

.	TRBJ1-3	TRBV6-5	CASCPSGGNTIYF
.	TRBJ1-6	TRBV21-1	CASSKEGTGGGRYNSPLHF
.	TRBJ2-2	TRBV4-2	CASSHGGAGTGELFF
.	TRBJ1-2	TRBV5-6	CASSLVADYQF
once	TRBJ2-5	TRBV12-3/TRBV12-4	CASSLGTQETQYF
once	TRBJ2-3	TRBV7-6	CASSLVAGDGTDTQYF
.	TRBJ2-3	TRBV14	CASSQGGLGTDTQYF
.	TRBJ1-2	TRBV18	CASSDLLGGTNYGYTF
.	TRBJ1-2	TRBV6-1	CASSDRTGFVWGYTF
.	TRBJ1-1	TRBV9	CASSVAAATVNTEAFF
.	TRBJ2-3	TRBV19	CASSTQTGYHTDTQYF
.	TRBJ1-4	TRBV5-4	CASSSNEKLFF
once	TRBJ2-3	TRBV3-1/TRBV3-2	CASSRGTTSFTDTQYF
.	TRBJ1-5	TRBV30	CAWGRDRDQPQHF
.	TRBJ1-5	TRBV2	CASSGQGTDNQPQHF
.	TRBJ2-2	TRBV5-7	CASSSSGGELFF
.	TRBJ1-5	TRBV6-5	CASMDRGHGNQPQHF
.	TRBJ1-2	TRBV21-1	CARDDNPGYGYTF
.	TRBJ1-6	TRBV27	CASGEVYNSPLHF
.	TRBJ2-7	TRBV30	CAWSATSYEQYF
.	TRBJ2-2	TRBV19	CASSIGTGMNTGELFF